This T cell receptor beta chain originates from a study of cytomegalovirus exposure and HLA in healthy donors. Germline V gene sequence: CDR1 LNHNV, CDR2 YYDKDF (reference sequence). The CDR3 is 13 residues long. Trimming removed 9 bases from V and 8 bases from J; junction bases left unmatched: 9. The PCR employed 60 Vbeta primers together with 13 Jbeta primers. Sequencing was performed with immunoSEQ multiplex PCR; in TCRdb, only in-frame clones are kept and a portion is missing. This sample has over 150,000 clones; about 80% occur once, and the top ten carry roughly 1.4%. The chain carries TRBV15 and TRBJ1-4; 7 bases are shared with TRBD1. The clonotype comes from a woman aged 30 to 39 in good health and CMV-seropositive. Sequencing was performed on PBMCs. Here the CDR3 reads CATKGQFGEKLFF. In DNA form, the CDR3 reads TGTGCCACGAAGGGACAGTTTGGGGAAAAACTGTTTTTT.